The entry that follows covers one T cell receptor beta chain sequence. The data were produced by immunoSEQ multiplex PCR, yet TCRdb's version contains in-frame clones alone and is incomplete. The data contain 90,000 to 110,000 clones, more than 85% of them singletons. These data come from a study of cytomegalovirus exposure and HLA in healthy donors. The CDR3 extends over 12 amino acids. The germline gives CDR1 SNHLY, CDR2 FYNNEI. After removal of 8 bases from V and 4 bases from J, the junction contained 0 bases not matched to a gene. The sequencing sample was made of PBMCs. The chain combines TRBV2 with TRBJ1-5; 9 nucleotides line up with TRBD1. The sequence came from a woman between 18 and 29 years old in good health and CMV-seropositive. CDR3 in DNA: TGTGCCAGCGGGACAGGGAATCAGCCCCAGCATTTT. Protein product: CASGTGNQPQHF.